The 22 T cell receptor beta chains below were found in one sample sequenced in a study of response to subunit inactivated influenza vaccine. TCRdb called the RT-PCR reads again in MiXCR, with one record for every CDR3 protein. The table records around 600,000 distinct CDR3 sequences, around 10% of them present only once. The same data also contributed to another study, on T cells expressing NK-cell markers. From that second work: UMI-tagged 5'RACE template switching yielded the TCR beta cDNA.

The material was PBMCs from blood, obtained on the day of vaccination. The receptor source for this set is a man aged 50 to 59 who received an inactivated influenza vaccine.

This clonotype occurred many times. The genes are TRBV29-1 and TRBJ2-7; the match to TRBD2 covers 11 bases. This CDR3 region has 13 residues. J gave up 3 bases and V 7 bases, and 5 bases lay outside the gene matches. Per the germline V gene, CDR1 is SQVTM and CDR2 is ANQGSEA. The CDR3 here is CSGQLAGDYEQYF. The CDR3 nucleotides are TGCAGCGGCCAACTAGCGGGAGACTACGAGCAGTACTTC.

This clonotype was counted between two and nine times. The V gene is TRBV3-1, the J gene TRBJ1-2; D is unresolved. V was trimmed by 1 base and J by 7 bases, leaving 10 bases between them. Germline CDR1 reads LGHDT; CDR2 reads YNNKEL (reference sequence). CDR3 size: 13 residues. This chain's CDR3 is CASSQALSGGYTF. The CDR3 bases are TGTGCCAGCAGCCAAGCACTTTCAGGTGGCTACACCTTC.

This rearrangement joins TRBV18 to TRBJ1-1; 8 bases map to TRBD1. Germline assignment: CDR1 KGHSH and CDR2 LQKENI. This CDR3 is 17 amino acids long. V lost 1 base and J lost 1; bases outside the gene matches: 8. The CDR3 loop is CASSPQDRQGWNTEAFF. The CDR3 DNA reads as TGTGCCAGCTCACCACAAGACCGACAGGGGTGGAACACTGAAGCTTTCTTT.

The rearrangement links TRBV28 to TRBJ2-7, with TRBD2 identical over 8 bases. Germline CDR1 MDHEN, CDR2 SYDVKM. V lost 6 bases, J lost 5 bases, and 3 bases stayed unmatched. The CDR3 consists of 12 residues. CDR3 bases: TGTGCCAGCAGAAGCGGGAGTAACGAGCAGTACTTC. Its translation is CASRSGSNEQYF.

This clonotype has ten or more counts. The V and J genes are TRBV12-3 or TRBV12-4 and TRBJ2-7; D gene unclear. This CDR3 contains 11 residues. The ends were cut back, 1 base at V and 8 bases at J, with 6 bases in the middle. Here the CDR3 DNA reads TGTGCCAGCAGTTTAGACACCAAGCAGTACTTC. Translation: CASSLDTKQYF.

This clonotype was counted at least ten times. The rearrangement joins TRBV7-2 to TRBJ2-3, with 8 bases identical to TRBD2. Germline CDR1 reads SGHTA; CDR2 reads FQGNSA. The CDR3 is made up of 14 amino acids. Germline trimming cut 0 bases from V and 6 bases from J; bases unmatched to any gene: 2. The CDR3 sequence is CASSLAGRADTQYF. The CDR3 DNA follows: TGTGCCAGCAGCTTAGCCGGGAGGGCCGATACGCAGTATTTT.

This chain uses TRBV20-1 with TRBJ1-5; D not resolved. This CDR3 is 14 amino acids long. Trimming shortened V by 0 bases and J by 14 bases, and 20 bases separated the two germline ends. Germline CDR1 DFQATT, CDR2 SNEGSKA (reference sequence). In DNA, the CDR3 is TGCAGTGCTAGAGATAGGAAACTGGGGAGATGGGAGCATTTT. This encodes CSARDRKLGRWEHF.

The chain uses TRBV5-1 and TRBJ1-3; D uncertain. V was pared by 4 bases and J by 0 bases, with 11 bases between. Germline CDR1 and CDR2: SGHRS and YFSETQ. The CDR3 is 15 residues long. In DNA, the CDR3 is TGCGCCAGCAGCGCGAGCCTCCTCTCTGGAAACACCATATATTTT. It translates to CASSASLLSGNTIYF. The full variable domain, with the rest looked up from reference TRBV5-1 and TRBJ1-3, is KAGVTQTPRYLIKTRGQQVTLSCSPISGHRSVSWYQQTPGQGLQFLFEYFSETQRNKGNFPGRFSGRQFSNSRSEMNVSTLELGDSALYLCASSASLLSGNTIYFGEGSWLTVV.

The table lists this clonotype with many counts. The chain carries TRBV6-1 and TRBJ1-2; no definite D call. V lost 0 bases to trimming and J lost 4 bases, with 12 bases between them. Germline values: CDR1 MNHNS, CDR2 SASEGT. The CDR3 totals 15 residues. The CDR3 loop reads CASSEARLSAYGYTF. The DNA of the CDR3 is TGTGCCAGCAGTGAAGCGCGACTCTCCGCCTATGGCTACACCTTC.

There are a few counts of this clonotype. This chain links TRBV28 with TRBJ1-4; 7 bases are a match to TRBD1. Losses at the gene ends were 6 bases for V and 4 bases for J; bases not matched to a gene: 5. Germline values: CDR1 MDHEN, CDR2 SYDVKM. This CDR3 is 14 amino acids long. As DNA, the CDR3 is TGTGCCAGCAGAGCCGGGACAGTTAATGAAAAACTGTTTTTT. It encodes CASRAGTVNEKLFF.

The sample holds a few counts of this clonotype. The chain has TRBV4-1 and TRBJ2-1; 9 positions match TRBD2. Germline trimming cut 0 bases from V and 2 bases from J; bases unmatched to any gene: 20. The length of the CDR3 is 22 residues. Germline V lookup: CDR1 MGHRA, CDR2 YSYEKL. This CDR3 reads CASSQDFLGTSTYLGPYNEQFF. In DNA form, the CDR3 reads TGCGCCAGCAGCCAAGATTTCTTGGGGACTAGCACTTATTTAGGGCCCTACAATGAGCAGTTCTTC.

Here the CDR3 DNA reads TGCGCCAGCAGCAAGGAGGCTCGAGGGGGGGCCTCCTACAATGAGCAGTTCTTC. Translation: CASSKEARGGASYNEQFF. V is TRBV5-1 and J is TRBJ2-1, with a weak D call TRBD2 (7 bases). CDR1 and CDR2 from the germline V gene are SGHRS and YFSETQ. The CDR3 loop spans 18 amino acids. Trimming stripped 4 bases from V and 0 bases from J, with 20 bases between.

This clonotype was picked up a small number of times. The chain has TRBV12-3 or TRBV12-4 and TRBJ1-1; D is unclear. The CDR3 has 17 amino acids. The ends were cut back, 1 base at V and 8 bases at J, with 23 bases in the middle. The DNA of the CDR3 is TGTGCCAGCAGTTTAGGGTTCGGGAGATCCCCAGATGTGGAAGCTTTCTTT. Translating it yields CASSLGFGRSPDVEAFF.

In this sample, this clonotype turned up many times. The rearrangement joins TRBV5-1 to TRBJ1-1; no firm D call. Trimming took 5 bases from V and 7 from J, leaving 18 bases between them. This CDR3 has 14 residues. The germline CDR1 and CDR2 sequences are SGHRS and YFSETQ. The CDR3 nucleotides read TGCGCCAGCAGGCGGGAACCAGGATTTCTTGAAGCTTTCTTT. This sequence encodes CASRREPGFLEAFF.

This clonotype was found many times. J is TRBJ1-2 and V is TRBV12-3 or TRBV12-4, with D unresolved. The CDR3 spans 13 residues. V was pared by 6 bases and J by 7 bases, with 15 bases between. The CDR3 here is CASSPRRLTGYTF. The CDR3 nucleotides read TGTGCCAGCAGCCCCCGACGCCTCACTGGCTACACCTTC.

The chain carries TRBV29-1 and TRBJ2-7; D possibly uses TRBD1 or TRBD2 (6 bases each). Germline assignment: CDR1 SQVTM and CDR2 ANQGSEA. The CDR3 is made up of 17 amino acids. V lost 2 bases, J lost 0 bases, and 20 bases lay in between. DNA for the CDR3: TGCAGCGTTGAATTTAACACAGGGTGGGGAGGCTCCTACGAGCAGTACTTC. It codes for CSVEFNTGWGGSYEQYF.

The chain combines TRBV20-1 with TRBJ2-1; 12 nucleotides align to TRBD2. The J segment lost 4 bases and the V segment lost 6 bases, leaving 7 bases of the junction unmatched. In germline, CDR1 is DFQATT, CDR2 SNEGSKA (reference sequence). The CDR3 runs 15 residues. The CDR3 nucleotides are TGCAGTGCGCAAACTAGCGGGAGGTTGTACAATGAGCAGTTCTTC. Amino acids: CSAQTSGRLYNEQFF.

This clonotype occurred many times. The chain combines TRBV11-2 with TRBJ2-3; the D is unclear. Germline V CDR1 and CDR2: SGHAT, FQNNGV. V shed 1 base and J shed 3 bases, with 8 bases lying between them. This CDR3 has 14 residues. In nucleotides, the CDR3 is TGTGCCAGCAGCTTAGGGATCTGGACAGATACGCAGTATTTT. Its translation is CASSLGIWTDTQYF.

The chain employs TRBV18 and TRBJ2-1; D is ambiguous. CDR1 and CDR2 (germline): KGHSH, LQKENI. V shed 8 bases and J shed 10 bases, with 12 bases lying between them. The CDR3 loop spans 11 amino acids. The CDR3 DNA is TGTGCCAGCCAGTCCCCCGGGGAGCAGTTCTTC. Amino acid sequence: CASQSPGEQFF.

V usage is TRBV11-1 and J usage is TRBJ2-1, with 12 bases fitting TRBD2. Germline assignment: CDR1 SGHAT and CDR2 FQDESV (reference sequence). The CDR3 runs to 21 residues. V shed 5 bases and J 3 bases; nucleotides not matched to a gene: 20. The CDR3 DNA reads as TGTGCCAGCAGCCCCCGACAGGGTGCTAGCGGGGGGGTAATCGTCTACAATGAGCAGTTCTTC. It translates to CASSPRQGASGGVIVYNEQFF.

The V gene is TRBV2, the J gene TRBJ2-2, with a weak D call TRBD1 (5 bases). There are 14 residues in the CDR3. Trimming stripped 4 bases from V and 3 bases from J, with 9 bases between. Germline CDR1 and CDR2: SNHLY and FYNNEI. CDR3 in amino acids: CASSARRDTGELFF. DNA of the CDR3: TGTGCCAGCAGTGCTCGCAGGGACACCGGGGAGCTGTTTTTT.

In its sample, this clonotype was seen a few times. This chain joins TRBV11-1 and TRBJ2-5; 9 bases align to TRBD1. Germline CDR1 and CDR2: SGHAT and FQDESV (reference sequence). CDR3 length: 17 residues. V shed 4 bases and J 2 bases; nucleotides not matched to a gene: 11. CDR3 DNA: TGTGCCAGCAGCTCCGATGGCTCGGGACAGGGACAAGAGACCCAGTACTTC. Translation: CASSSDGSGQGQETQYF.